Following are 31 T cell receptor beta chains from one sample sequenced in a study of neurological immune-mediated disorders. One entry per CDR3 protein, called by TCRdb with MiXCR from the 5' RACE reads. The sample holds tens of thousands of distinct CDR3 sequences, approximately 5.8% seen once. The time point denotes: longitudinal time-point 2. The sequencing input was PBMCs. The source is a woman aged 55-75 years with multiple sclerosis.

This clonotype occurred many times. The V and J genes are TRBV2 and TRBJ2-3; D perhaps matches TRBD2 (6 bases). This CDR3 contains 16 residues. The V gene's germline CDR1 is SNHLY and CDR2 FYNNEI. Deletions cut 2 bases from V and 6 bases from J, with 18 bases between. The CDR3, as DNA: TGTGCCAGCAGTGAAATGGTGTCGGCCAGCGGGGATACGCAGTATTTT. Translating gives CASSEMVSASGDTQYF.

This clonotype came up many times. This chain uses TRBV7-9 with TRBJ1-1; 7 positions agree with TRBD1. Germline values: CDR1 SEHNR, CDR2 FQNEAQ (reference sequence). The V gene end was trimmed by 6 bases and the J gene end by 0 bases; junction bases not matched to a gene: 7. The CDR3 runs 15 residues. CDR3 bases: TGTGCCAGCAGGCATTCGGGACAGATGAACACTGAAGCTTTCTTT. Its translation: CASRHSGQMNTEAFF.

The table lists this clonotype with many counts. The chain combines TRBV5-1 with TRBJ2-5, with 10 bases matching TRBD2. With 4 bases clipped from V and 5 bases from J, the junction kept 8 bases outside the gene matches. Germline V gene data show CDR1 as SGHRS and CDR2 as YFSETQ. The CDR3 loop spans 15 amino acids. The CDR3 bases are TGCGCCAGCAGCCCCCCGCTAGCGGGGGATGAGACCCAGTACTTC. Residues: CASSPPLAGDETQYF.

This clonotype was seen many times. V is TRBV5-1 and J is TRBJ1-1; TRBD1 matches at 11 bases. CDR1 SGHRS and CDR2 YFSETQ come from the germline V gene. This CDR3 contains 13 residues. Trimming took 4 bases from V and 6 from J; bases not matched to a gene: 2. This CDR3 is CASSGTGGSEAFF. In DNA form, the CDR3 reads TGCGCCAGCAGCGGGACAGGGGGGTCTGAAGCTTTCTTT.

The sample holds many counts of this clonotype. The V call is TRBV7-2, the J call TRBJ2-3, with D possibly being TRBD1 or TRBD2 (7 bases each). CDR3 size: 15 residues. Trimming pared 6 bases from V and 4 bases from J, leaving 17 bases between. The germline V gene encodes CDR1 SGHTA and CDR2 FQGNSA. As DNA, the CDR3 is TGTGCCAGCAGTACCCAGGGGGGGGGCCCAGATACGCAGTATTTT. This encodes CASSTQGGGPDTQYF.

This clonotype occurred many times. The chain combines TRBV12-5 with TRBJ1-2, with 9 bases that match TRBD1. The CDR3 has 13 amino acids. Germline CDR1 and CDR2: LGHNT and FRNRAP. J lost 6 bases, V lost 9 bases, and 8 bases had no gene match. The DNA of the CDR3 is TGTGCTAGCGGGACAGGGAGGGCTCATGGCTACACCTTC. Residues: CASGTGRAHGYTF.

This clonotype showed up many times. This chain connects TRBV6-4 to TRBJ1-1; D is unclear. Germline V lookup: CDR1 MRHNA, CDR2 SNTAGT. V lost 2 bases and J 1 base, leaving 5 bases between the germline ends. This CDR3 contains 13 residues. CDR3 sequence (DNA): TGTGCCAGCAGTGACGGAAGGAACACTGAAGCTTTCTTT. Translation gives CASSDGRNTEAFF.

V is TRBV11-2 and J is TRBJ1-2; D unresolved. Germline loops: CDR1 SGHAT, CDR2 FQNNGV. CDR3 size: 13 residues. V was clipped by 6 bases and J by 1 base, with 9 bases between them. CDR3 sequence: CASSSSINYGYTF. The CDR3 DNA follows: TGTGCCAGCAGTTCAAGTATTAACTATGGCTACACCTTC. The full variable domain, in which reference TRBV11-2 and TRBJ1-2 provide the parts outside the CDR3, is EAGVAQSPRYKIIEKRQSVAFWCNPISGHATLYWYQQILGQGPKLLIQFQNNGVVDDSQLPKDRFSAERLKGVDSTLKIQPAKLEDSAVYLCASSSSINYGYTFGSGTRLTVV.

This clonotype showed up many times. CDR3 nucleotides: TGCGCCAGCAGCTCCGGGACACCTCGCACAGATACGCAGTATTTT. The encoded protein is CASSSGTPRTDTQYF. This chain connects TRBV5-1 to TRBJ2-3, with D maybe TRBD1 (6 bases). In germline, CDR1 is SGHRS, CDR2 YFSETQ. The CDR3 extends over 15 amino acids. The germline V and J ends were trimmed by 3 bases and 1 base, with 12 bases remaining between them.

There are many counts of this clonotype. The gene calls are TRBV4-1 and TRBJ1-2; TRBD1 might be the D (5 bases). V was trimmed by 4 bases and J by 1 base, leaving 10 bases between them. This CDR3 region has 14 residues. Germline assignment: CDR1 MGHRA and CDR2 YSYEKL. This CDR3 reads CASSRGPFNYGYTF. CDR3 bases: TGCGCCAGCAGCCGGGGACCTTTTAACTATGGCTACACCTTC.

This clonotype was observed many times. V gene TRBV20-1 combines with J gene TRBJ2-3, with TRBD1 as a possible D gene (5 bases). The ends were cut back, 6 bases at V and 1 base at J, with 8 bases in the middle. CDR3 size: 12 residues. Germline-derived CDR1 and CDR2 are DFQATT and SNEGSKA (reference sequence). CDR3 in DNA: TGCAGTGCGGAACAGGGCACAGATACGCAGTATTTT. Its protein is CSAEQGTDTQYF.

This clonotype ranks as medium-sized. J is TRBJ2-3 and V is TRBV29-1; possibly TRBD1 for D (6 bases). This CDR3 spans 12 amino acids. The germline CDR1 and CDR2 sequences are SQVTM and ANQGSEA. V lost 6 bases to trimming and J lost 4 bases, with 11 bases between them. CDR3 residues: CSVRGGADTQYF. The DNA of the CDR3 is TGCAGCGTCAGGGGCGGCGCAGATACGCAGTATTTT.

Comment on this clonotype: A read error may be the cause here, since a much bigger clone is one base away. CDR3 sequence: CASSTVRYEQYF. The DNA for the CDR3 is TGTGCCAGCAGCACAGTCAGGTACGAGCAGTACTTC. This chain links TRBV7-9 with TRBJ2-7; the D is unclear. The length of the CDR3 is 12 residues. V lost 5 bases and J lost 4, with 9 bases in between. From germline, CDR1 is SEHNR and CDR2 FQNEAQ (reference sequence).

This clonotype was recorded at least ten times. The rearrangement uses TRBV5-1 and TRBJ2-2, with a weak D call TRBD2 (5 bases). This CDR3 comprises 15 residues. The germline V gene has CDR1 SGHRS and CDR2 YFSETQ. The ends were cut back, 1 base at V and 7 bases at J, with 14 bases in the middle. The CDR3, as DNA: TGCGCCAGCAGCTTGTGGAGGACCATGAGCGGGGAGCTGTTTTTT. Protein: CASSLWRTMSGELFF. The full variable domain, in which reference TRBV5-1 and TRBJ2-2 provide the parts outside the CDR3, is KAGVTQTPRYLIKTRGQQVTLSCSPISGHRSVSWYQQTPGQGLQFLFEYFSETQRNKGNFPGRFSGRQFSNSRSEMNVSTLELGDSALYLCASSLWRTMSGELFFGEGSRLTVL.

This clonotype was seen at least ten times. This chain connects TRBV6-5 to TRBJ1-3; D remains unclear. This CDR3 spans 14 amino acids. Germline loops: CDR1 MNHEY, CDR2 SVGAGI. The V and J ends lost 6 bases and 0 bases respectively, with 9 bases between them. This chain's CDR3 is CASRREFSGNTIYF. CDR3 sequence (DNA): TGTGCCAGCAGGCGGGAATTCTCTGGAAACACCATATATTTT.

This clonotype has a count of ten or more. J is TRBJ1-4 and V is TRBV20-1, with 10 bases fitting TRBD1. This CDR3 comprises 15 residues. The J segment lost 3 bases and the V segment lost 6 bases, leaving 7 bases of the junction unmatched. The germline gives CDR1 DFQATT, CDR2 SNEGSKA (reference sequence). This CDR3 reads CSALDRGNSNEKLFF. CDR3 coding DNA: TGCAGTGCGTTGGACAGGGGGAATTCTAATGAAAAACTGTTTTTT.

This clonotype was seen at least ten times. The rearrangement joins TRBV5-1 to TRBJ2-7; D might be TRBD1 (6 bases). The CDR3 spans 14 residues. Germline V CDR1 and CDR2: SGHRS, YFSETQ. Trimming shortened V by 0 bases and J by 5 bases, and 12 bases separated the two germline ends. CDR3 in amino acids: CASSLDRETNEQYF. The CDR3 DNA is TGCGCCAGCAGCTTGGACAGGGAAACTAACGAGCAGTACTTC.

This clonotype was observed a handful of times. This sequence joins TRBV7-8 and TRBJ2-7; 7 bases are shared with TRBD2. Trimming took 5 bases from V and 3 from J; bases not matched to a gene: 10. Germline V lookup: CDR1 SGHVS, CDR2 FQNEAQ. This CDR3 region has 15 residues. DNA of the CDR3: TGTGCCAGCAGCCCCCGGGGTAGCGGGTTCTACGAGCAGTACTTC. This sequence encodes CASSPRGSGFYEQYF.

The gene calls are TRBV14 and TRBJ2-7; possibly TRBD2 for D (5 bases). The length of the CDR3 is 14 residues. V lost 1 base and J 5 bases, leaving 12 bases between the germline ends. Germline CDR1 reads SGHDN; CDR2 reads FVKESK. CDR3 sequence reads: CASSQAGKIDEQYF. The CDR3, as DNA: TGTGCCAGCAGCCAAGCCGGGAAAATCGACGAGCAGTACTTC.

The V gene is TRBV3-1, the J gene TRBJ1-1; D may be TRBD1 (5 bases). Germline lookup yields CDR1 LGHDT and CDR2 YNNKEL (reference sequence). The germline V and J ends were trimmed by 0 bases and 9 bases, with 14 bases remaining between them. The CDR3 extends over 14 amino acids. CDR3 in amino acids: CASSQDGSWGKAFF. Written as DNA, the CDR3 is TGTGCCAGCAGCCAAGATGGGAGTTGGGGCAAAGCTTTCTTT.

This clonotype has at least ten counts. J is TRBJ2-7 and V is TRBV12-3 or TRBV12-4; 8 positions match TRBD1. The V segment lost 5 bases and the J segment 7 bases; nucleotides outside the gene matches: 16. The CDR3 loop spans 16 amino acids. CDR3: CASSPRQGMGPQEQYF. In DNA form, the CDR3 reads TGTGCCAGCAGTCCCCGACAGGGGATGGGACCTCAGGAGCAGTACTTC.

In this sample, this clonotype turned up many times. This rearrangement joins TRBV5-1 to TRBJ2-5; no firm D call. Deletions cut 4 bases from V and 1 base from J, with 5 bases between. Germline assignment: CDR1 SGHRS and CDR2 YFSETQ. This CDR3 spans 12 amino acids. The CDR3 here is CASSTSQETQYF. CDR3 nucleotide sequence: TGCGCCAGCAGCACCTCCCAAGAGACCCAGTACTTC.

This clonotype was recorded many times. The chain couples TRBV6-5 to TRBJ2-7, with D maybe TRBD2 (5 bases). Germline V gene sequence: CDR1 MNHEY, CDR2 SVGAGI. This CDR3 region has 15 residues. With 0 bases removed from V and 3 bases from J, the gap between germline ends came to 12 bases. CDR3 residues: CASSYSRLSYYEQYF. DNA of the CDR3: TGTGCCAGCAGTTACTCAAGACTAAGTTACTACGAGCAGTACTTC.

In its sample, this clonotype was seen many times. V usage is TRBV29-1 and J usage is TRBJ1-1; 8 bases align to TRBD1. V was pared by 7 bases and J by 5 bases, with 6 bases of the junction left unmatched. This CDR3 region has 12 residues. Germline V gene data show CDR1 as SQVTM and CDR2 as ANQGSEA. CDR3 loop: CSAGQGYTEAFF. As DNA, the CDR3 is TGCAGCGCAGGACAGGGTTATACTGAAGCTTTCTTT.

This clonotype was recorded many times. The rearrangement uses TRBV7-2 and TRBJ2-5, with TRBD2 matching 9 bases. CDR1 SGHTA and CDR2 FQGNSA come from the germline V gene. Germline trimming cut 6 bases from V and 2 bases from J; bases unmatched to any gene: 7. This CDR3 is 15 amino acids long. As DNA, the CDR3 is TGTGCCAGCAGACTCACTAGCGGGCGACAAGAGACCCAGTACTTC. The encoded protein is CASRLTSGRQETQYF.

This clonotype showed up many times. The chain carries TRBV11-1 and TRBJ2-1; 8 bases match TRBD2. With 7 bases clipped from V and 6 bases from J, the junction kept 8 bases outside the gene matches. The V gene's germline CDR1 is SGHAT and CDR2 FQDESV (reference sequence). This CDR3 has 14 residues. CDR3 protein: CASNHFGGANEQFF. In DNA form, the CDR3 reads TGTGCCAGCAATCATTTCGGGGGGGCCAATGAGCAGTTCTTC.

This clonotype showed up many times. The DNA for the CDR3 is TGCAGTGCTAGGAATTTTGCAAATCGAGGTGACTATGGCTACACCTTC. Protein: CSARNFANRGDYGYTF. The genes are TRBV20-1 and TRBJ1-2, with D unresolved. Germline assignment: CDR1 DFQATT and CDR2 SNEGSKA (reference sequence). The V gene lost 3 bases and the J gene lost 3 bases, with 20 bases spanning the gap. CDR3 length equals 16 residues.

This clonotype showed up many times. The V gene is TRBV18, the J gene TRBJ2-1; 11 bases map to TRBD2. The V gene's germline CDR1 is KGHSH and CDR2 LQKENI. V trimming: 3 bases; J trimming: 5 bases; junction bases outside the gene matches: 6. This CDR3 has 16 amino acids. CDR3 residues: CASSPTLAGGHNEQFF. The CDR3 DNA follows: TGTGCCAGCTCACCTACTCTAGCGGGGGGCCACAATGAGCAGTTCTTC.

This clonotype has ten or more counts. The rearrangement joins TRBV6-5 to TRBJ2-5; 15 bases align to TRBD2. This CDR3 has 18 amino acids. Germline trimming cut 5 bases from V and 1 base from J; bases unmatched to any gene: 8. Germline-derived CDR1 and CDR2 are MNHEY and SVGAGI. CDR3 sequence reads: CASSPGTSGGPIQETQYF. DNA of the CDR3: TGTGCCAGCAGTCCGGGGACTAGCGGGGGGCCCATCCAAGAGACCCAGTACTTC.

This clonotype showed up many times. The chain links TRBV5-1 to TRBJ2-2; TRBD1 agrees at 7 bases. The CDR3 length is 15 residues. The germline gives CDR1 SGHRS, CDR2 YFSETQ. The junction had 5 bases not matched to a gene; V was cut back by 2 bases and J by 4 bases. The CDR3: CASSLQGSLTGELFF. CDR3 coding DNA: TGCGCCAGCAGCTTACAGGGGTCCCTCACCGGGGAGCTGTTTTTT.

The chain couples TRBV2 to TRBJ2-3, with 9 bases matching TRBD1. Germline V lookup: CDR1 SNHLY, CDR2 FYNNEI. This CDR3 is 15 amino acids long. The junction had 3 bases not matched to a gene; V was cut back by 3 bases and J by 2 bases. CDR3 DNA: TGTGCCAGCAGTGATGAACAGGGGGCCACAGATACGCAGTATTTT. Its protein is CASSDEQGATDTQYF.